These T cell receptor beta chains were read from a single sample in a study of T cells after yellow fever vaccination. TCRdb reprocessed the 5' RACE reads via MiXCR and lists one record per CDR3 protein. The sample has about 220,000 distinct CDR3 sequences, around 6.7% seen once. Sample: CD4+ T cells sorted from PBMCs, taken on the day of the yellow fever booster vaccination. The receptor set was obtained from a young man who received the YFV17D yellow fever vaccine. CDR3s include the opening cysteine and the closing phenylalanine or tryptophan. The D gene is left open where the match is weak. Not all rows give a size; the values are once, few, many and, for expanded clones, a class.

j_call d_call cdr3_length v_call clone_size cdr3_aa cdr3_nt
TRBJ2-4 - 17 TRBV30 - CAWSGANWGGPKNIQYF TGTGCCTGGAGTGGGGCTAACTGGGGCGGACCCAAAAACATTCAGTACTTC
TRBJ1-3 - 14 TRBV12-3/TRBV12-4 few CASSAASSGNTIYF TGTGCCAGCAGTGCAGCCAGCTCTGGAAACACCATATATTTT
TRBJ2-1 TRBD2 15 TRBV5-1 - CASSSRLAAYNEQFF TGCGCCAGCAGCTCCAGACTAGCGGCTTACAATGAGCAGTTCTTC
TRBJ2-4 - 14 TRBV5-1 few CASSLEIAKNIQYF TGCGCCAGCAGCTTGGAAATAGCCAAAAACATTCAGTACTTC
TRBJ2-1 TRBD2 17 TRBV15 many CATSSYSSAGGDNEQFF TGTGCCACCAGCAGCTACTCTTCTGCGGGGGGCGACAATGAGCAGTTCTTC
TRBJ1-4 TRBD1 15 TRBV7-2 - CASSPRDRGPEKLFF TGTGCCAGCAGCCCTCGGGACAGGGGCCCTGAAAAACTGTTTTTT
TRBJ1-1 - 16 TRBV20-1 few CSASPGTVTMNTEAFF TGCAGTGCTAGCCCCGGGACCGTAACAATGAACACTGAAGCTTTCTTT
TRBJ1-2 TRBD1 15 TRBV12-3/TRBV12-4 many CASSQTRTGIYGYTF TGTGCCAGCAGTCAGACGAGGACAGGCATCTATGGCTACACCTTC
TRBJ2-4 - 14 TRBV5-4 many CASSLEGNKNIQYF TGTGCCAGCAGCTTGGAGGGGAACAAAAACATTCAGTACTTC
TRBJ2-6 - 16 TRBV7-2 few CASSRRVLSGANVLTF TGTGCCAGCAGCCGCAGGGTCCTCTCTGGGGCCAACGTCCTGACTTTC
TRBJ2-1 - 13 TRBV27 - CASSLHRDLGEFF TGTGCCAGCAGTCTACACCGGGACCTCGGGGAGTTCTTC
TRBJ2-2 TRBD2 17 TRBV10-2 few CASSYFGTNAGTGELFF TGCGCCAGCAGTTATTTCGGGACTAACGCCGGGACCGGGGAGCTGTTTTTT
TRBJ2-2 TRBD2 14 TRBV20-1 few CSARDGRASGELFF TGCAGTGCTAGGGACGGGAGGGCCTCCGGGGAGCTGTTTTTT
TRBJ1-1 TRBD1 14 TRBV5-1 few CASSLGQTYGEAFF TGCGCCAGCAGCCTGGGACAGACCTACGGGGAAGCTTTCTTT
TRBJ2-6 - 17 TRBV12-3/TRBV12-4 - CASSLQQGLAGANVLTF TGTGCCAGCAGTTTACAGCAGGGTTTAGCTGGGGCCAACGTCCTGACTTTC
TRBJ2-3 TRBD2 15 TRBV28 many CASSQLAGGGDTQYF TGTGCCAGCAGTCAACTAGCGGGGGGGGGAGATACGCAGTATTTT
TRBJ2-7 - 13 TRBV4-2 few CASSQDSARERYF TGTGCCAGCAGCCAAGACAGCGCACGGGAGCGGTACTTC
TRBJ2-7 - 11 TRBV25-1 many CASSESFEQYF TGTGCCAGCAGTGAATCTTTCGAGCAGTACTTC
TRBJ2-3 - 14 TRBV5-1 many CASSLEGPTDTQYF TGCGCCAGCAGCTTGGAGGGGCCCACAGATACGCAGTATTTT
TRBJ1-2 - 13 TRBV6-5 - CASSYRPFHGYTF TGTGCCAGCAGTTACCGGCCTTTCCATGGCTACACCTTC
TRBJ1-2 - 13 TRBV20-1 many CSATTGFDNGYTF TGCAGTGCTACAACAGGGTTTGATAATGGCTACACCTTC
TRBJ2-3 - 14 TRBV20-1 many CSASRTTATDTQYF TGCAGTGCTAGTAGGACTACCGCCACAGATACGCAGTATTTT
TRBJ2-5 - 13 TRBV20-1 - CSARDRFLGTQYF TGCAGTGCTAGAGATCGGTTCTTGGGGACCCAGTACTTC
TRBJ2-4 TRBD2 13 TRBV18 few CASSPLAGDIQYF TGTGCCAGCTCACCACTAGCGGGAGACATTCAGTACTTC
TRBJ2-5 - 13 TRBV14 - CASSQGAYETQYF TGTGCCAGCAGCCAAGGGGCATACGAGACCCAGTACTTC
TRBJ2-1 - 13 TRBV20-1 many CSASQRSVGEQFF TGCAGTGCTAGTCAGCGGTCCGTGGGTGAGCAGTTCTTC
TRBJ1-5 TRBD1 15 TRBV12-3/TRBV12-4 many CASSLARGPNQPQHF TGTGCCAGCAGTTTAGCGAGGGGGCCCAATCAGCCCCAGCATTTT
TRBJ1-5 - 12 TRBV7-2 many CASSLASGEQHF TGTGCCAGCAGCTTAGCGTCGGGGGAACAGCATTTT
TRBJ1-2 - 13 TRBV7-9 many CASTRTENYGYTF TGTGCCAGCACCCGGACGGAGAACTATGGCTACACCTTC
TRBJ2-5 TRBD2 15 TRBV20-1 few CSARGVAGRVETQYF TGCAGTGCTAGAGGGGTAGCGGGGAGGGTAGAGACCCAGTACTTC
TRBJ2-1 - 14 TRBV19 few CASSIGTVYNEQFF TGTGCCAGTAGTATAGGGACAGTATACAATGAGCAGTTCTTC
TRBJ2-1 - 17 TRBV7-2 - CASSQLGLGGALNEQFF TGTGCCAGCAGCCAACTGGGGCTTGGGGGAGCGCTCAATGAGCAGTTCTTC
TRBJ2-1 - 14 TRBV5-1 few CASSLGPEWHEQFF TGCGCCAGCAGCTTGGGGCCCGAGTGGCATGAGCAGTTCTTC
TRBJ2-1 - 14 TRBV20-1 many CSARSGTVYNEQFF TGCAGTGCTAGAAGCGGGACAGTCTACAATGAGCAGTTCTTC
TRBJ2-5 TRBD1 16 TRBV28 many CASRSHRDRGIGAQYF TGTGCCAGCAGGTCCCACCGGGACAGGGGGATAGGAGCCCAGTACTTC
TRBJ2-1 - 12 TRBV19 - CASSIWGNEQFF TGTGCCAGTAGTATTTGGGGAAATGAGCAGTTCTTC
TRBJ1-4 - 12 TRBV5-1 - CASSGEGTGLFF TGCGCCAGCAGCGGCGAAGGGACCGGATTGTTTTTT
TRBJ2-5 - 14 TRBV5-4 few CASSPAPGAKTQYF TGTGCCAGCAGCCCTGCCCCCGGCGCGAAGACCCAGTACTTC
TRBJ2-5 - 12 TRBV15 few CATRDSQETQYF TGTGCCACCAGGGACAGTCAAGAGACCCAGTACTTC
TRBJ2-3 - 13 TRBV5-1 few CASSLDITDTQYF TGCGCCAGCAGCTTGGACATCACAGATACGCAGTATTTT
TRBJ2-7 - 13 TRBV2 many CASSPFQGYEQYF TGTGCCAGCAGCCCTTTCCAGGGTTACGAGCAGTACTTC
TRBJ2-1 TRBD1 16 TRBV20-1 few CSAHNPGQGFVDEQFF TGCAGTGCTCATAACCCGGGACAGGGGTTTGTTGATGAGCAGTTCTTC
TRBJ2-3 - 13 TRBV18 - CASSPGRTDTQYF TGTGCCAGCTCACCAGGCCGCACAGATACGCAGTATTTT
TRBJ2-7 - 14 TRBV7-2 few CASSPVAGPYEQYF TGTGCCAGCAGCCCCGTTGCTGGACCCTACGAGCAGTACTTC
TRBJ2-2 TRBD1 14 TRBV18 - CASSTDRVAGELFF TGTGCCAGCTCAACCGACAGGGTGGCCGGGGAGCTGTTTTTT
TRBJ2-3 - 12 TRBV5-4 few CASSQDVDTQYF TGTGCCAGCAGCCAGGACGTAGATACGCAGTATTTT
TRBJ2-7 TRBD1 13 TRBV20-1 few CSAERDRGYEQYF TGCAGTGCGGAGCGGGACAGGGGCTACGAGCAGTACTTC